The rows below give T cell receptor beta chains drawn from one sample of a study of early T cells in non-severe SARS-CoV-2 infection. Using its own MiXCR run on the 5' RACE reads, TCRdb lists one record per CDR3 protein. The sample consists of some 45,000 distinct CDR3 sequences, about 7% of them appearing once. Sequencing was carried out using whole blood. The receptor source for this set is an adult who was a healthcare worker with PCR-confirmed SARS-CoV-2 infection or an uninfected control (not recorded which). Both conserved end residues are part of each CDR3.

cdr3_length v_call cdr3_aa
14 TRBV29-1 CSVGTGAQLVEAFF
12 TRBV28 CAAGELSYEQYF
15 TRBV4-3 CASSLSGGHDNEQFF
15 TRBV20-1 CSADLIRDTNQPQHF
15 TRBV30 CAWSGHTYSYNEQFF
13 TRBV19 CASSIHLTAEQYF
14 TRBV28 CASSPGQIYNEQFF
16 TRBV4-2 CASSQESVVKDNEQFF
15 TRBV5-1 CASSYGLAGMETQYF
16 TRBV28 CASSPGGQEPTDTQYF
14 TRBV10-3 CAISGSGVTDTQYF
17 TRBV27 CASSFSNPGDSSYGYTF
14 TRBV5-5 CASSLGTSYNEQFF
14 TRBV5-6 CASSLAWGNSPLHF
13 TRBV10-3 CAISPTGGTEAFF
14 TRBV7-2 CASSLRNYQETQYF
15 TRBV28 CASSYMTVKRNTIYF
14 TRBV10-2 CASSDGGGTDTQYF
15 TRBV4-3 CASSQDLGGAYEQYF
14 TRBV3-1 CASSQVPSSYEQYF
15 TRBV28 CASSLRGARNSPLHF
14 TRBV7-7 CASSRDGGTGELFF
15 TRBV7-2 CASSKSGGISYEQYF
17 TRBV4-3 CASSQGIPGQESQPQHF
19 TRBV29-1 CSVEKGDRGAYRYRDEQFF
13 TRBV12-3/TRBV12-4 CASSFGVVFEQYF
15 TRBV27 CASSWGIANTGELFF
13 TRBV7-3 CASRFSTNTEAFF
17 TRBV24-1 CATSDPGQGNERDTQYF
15 TRBV5-1 CASNLAGVYQETQYF
14 TRBV12-3/TRBV12-4 CASSLQGRTDTQYF
16 TRBV27 CASSFVGLADQETQYF
14 TRBV4-2 CASSEGGPNEKLFF
16 TRBV30 CAWSGERDTVNYGYTF
15 TRBV28 CASSPGGSGANVLTF
14 TRBV12-3/TRBV12-4 CASSGGVPSYGYTF
16 TRBV7-8 CASSPSLRDGDTEAFF
13 TRBV6-1 CASERAVGNTIYF
13 TRBV12-3/TRBV12-4 CASSLTTNEKLFF
11 TRBV28 CASSLRNEQFF
13 TRBV29-1 CSLSGFTTDTQYF
14 TRBV3-1 CASSPRDIDEKLFF
13 TRBV7-2 CASRSDAYNEQFF
15 TRBV2 CASSEAGLLAGGYTF
15 TRBV13 CASSLRGPLQETQYF
15 TRBV12-3/TRBV12-4 CASSPPGQYNSPLHF
13 TRBV5-4 CASSWRGTERDTF
13 TRBV6-6 CASSSQVDQPQHF
15 TRBV20-1 CSLCFALGSTDTQYF
14 TRBV9 CASSPEARTDTQYF
15 TRBV7-2 CASSLQYGGSYKKFF
14 TRBV10-2 CASSATSGQETQYF
16 TRBV28 CASSPVAGSVPDTQYF
15 TRBV5-1 CASSRFTGASDEQFF
15 TRBV6-4 CASSAVPDRVTEAFF
14 TRBV10-3 CAIRPTSSSYEQYF
14 TRBV20-1 CSAKLAGGRNEQFF
14 TRBV28 CASSTPLSTDTQYF